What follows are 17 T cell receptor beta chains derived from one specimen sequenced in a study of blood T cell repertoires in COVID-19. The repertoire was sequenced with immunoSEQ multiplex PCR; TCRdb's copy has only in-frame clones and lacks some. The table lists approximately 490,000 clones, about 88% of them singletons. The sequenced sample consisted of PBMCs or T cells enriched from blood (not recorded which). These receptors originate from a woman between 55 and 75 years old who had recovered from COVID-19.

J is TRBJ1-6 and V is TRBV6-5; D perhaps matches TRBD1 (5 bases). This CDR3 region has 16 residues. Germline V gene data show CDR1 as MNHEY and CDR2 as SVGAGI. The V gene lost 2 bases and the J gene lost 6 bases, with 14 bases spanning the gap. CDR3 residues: CASSYGAGWSNSPLHF. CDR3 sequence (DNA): TGTGCCAGCAGTTACGGGGCGGGATGGAGTAATTCACCCCTCCACTTT.

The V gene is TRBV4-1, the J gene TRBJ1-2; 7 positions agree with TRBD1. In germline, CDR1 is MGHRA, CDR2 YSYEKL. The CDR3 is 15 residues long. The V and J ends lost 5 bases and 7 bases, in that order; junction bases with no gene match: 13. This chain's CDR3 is CASSFRQGQEAGYTF. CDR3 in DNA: TGCGCCAGCAGCTTCCGACAGGGTCAGGAGGCTGGCTACACCTTC.

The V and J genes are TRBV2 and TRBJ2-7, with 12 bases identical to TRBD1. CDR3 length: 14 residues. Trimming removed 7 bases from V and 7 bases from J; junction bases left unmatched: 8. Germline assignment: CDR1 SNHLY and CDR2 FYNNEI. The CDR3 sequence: CASNPGQGAGEQYV. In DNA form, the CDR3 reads TGTGCCAGCAACCCGGGACAGGGGGCGGGGGAGCAGTACGTC.

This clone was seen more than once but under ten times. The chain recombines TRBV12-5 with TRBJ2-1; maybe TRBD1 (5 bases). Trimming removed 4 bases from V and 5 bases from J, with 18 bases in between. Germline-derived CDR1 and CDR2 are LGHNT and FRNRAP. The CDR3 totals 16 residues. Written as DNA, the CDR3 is TGTGCTAGTGGTTACAGGTCATTTGATCCCAACAATGAGCAGTTCTTC. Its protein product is CASGYRSFDPNNEQFF. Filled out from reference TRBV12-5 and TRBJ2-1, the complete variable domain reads DARVTQTPRHKVTEMGQEVTMRCQPILGHNTVFWYRQTMMQGLELLAYFRNRAPLDDSGMPKDRFSAEMPDATLATLKIQPSEPRDSAVYFCASGYRSFDPNNEQFFGPGTRLTVL.

The CDR3 coding sequence is TGCGCCAGCAGCCCAGGACTAGCGGGGGTTGCGTCCAAAAACATTCAGTACTTC. It encodes CASSPGLAGVASKNIQYF. The chain has TRBV5-1 and TRBJ2-4; 13 positions agree with TRBD2. The CDR3 runs 18 residues. Germline assignment: CDR1 SGHRS and CDR2 YFSETQ. Trimming cost V 4 bases and J 2 bases; bases outside gene matches: 9.

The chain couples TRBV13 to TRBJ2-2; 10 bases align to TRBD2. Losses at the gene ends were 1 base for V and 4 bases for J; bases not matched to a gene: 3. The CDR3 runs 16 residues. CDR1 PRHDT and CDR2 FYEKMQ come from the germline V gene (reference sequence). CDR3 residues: CASSLAASGGTGELFF. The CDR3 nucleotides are TGTGCCAGCAGCTTAGCGGCTAGCGGGGGCACCGGGGAGCTGTTTTTT.

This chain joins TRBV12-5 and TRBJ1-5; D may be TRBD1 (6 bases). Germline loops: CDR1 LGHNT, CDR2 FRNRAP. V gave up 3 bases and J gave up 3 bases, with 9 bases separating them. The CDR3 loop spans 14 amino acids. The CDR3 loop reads CASGLQGPNQPQHF. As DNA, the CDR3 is TGTGCTAGTGGTTTACAGGGACCCAATCAGCCCCAGCATTTT.

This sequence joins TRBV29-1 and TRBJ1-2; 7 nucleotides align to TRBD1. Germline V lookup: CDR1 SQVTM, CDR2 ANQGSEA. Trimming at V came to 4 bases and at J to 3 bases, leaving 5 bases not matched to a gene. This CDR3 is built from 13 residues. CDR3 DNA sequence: TGCAGCGTTGGAAAGGGGGCAGACTATGGCTACACCTTC. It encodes CSVGKGADYGYTF.

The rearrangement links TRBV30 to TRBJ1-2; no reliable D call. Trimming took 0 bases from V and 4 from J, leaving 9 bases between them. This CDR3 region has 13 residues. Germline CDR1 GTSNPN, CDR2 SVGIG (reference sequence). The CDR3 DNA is TGTGCCTGGAGTGTAAGGCGCGGCTATGGCTACACCTTC. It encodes CAWSVRRGYGYTF.

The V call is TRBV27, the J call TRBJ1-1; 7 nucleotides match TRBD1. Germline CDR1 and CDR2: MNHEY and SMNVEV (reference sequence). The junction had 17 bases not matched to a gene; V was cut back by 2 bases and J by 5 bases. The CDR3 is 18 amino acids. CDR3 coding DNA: TGTGCCAGCAGTTTAAAACCACTCGTGGGGGACAGTCGGACTGAAGCTTTCTTT. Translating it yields CASSLKPLVGDSRTEAFF.

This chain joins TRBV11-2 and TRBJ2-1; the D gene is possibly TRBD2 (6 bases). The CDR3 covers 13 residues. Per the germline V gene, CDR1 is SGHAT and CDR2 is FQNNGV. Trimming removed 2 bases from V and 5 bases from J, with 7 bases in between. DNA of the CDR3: TGTGCCAGCAGCTTAAAGCGGGACAATGAGCAGTTCTTC. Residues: CASSLKRDNEQFF.

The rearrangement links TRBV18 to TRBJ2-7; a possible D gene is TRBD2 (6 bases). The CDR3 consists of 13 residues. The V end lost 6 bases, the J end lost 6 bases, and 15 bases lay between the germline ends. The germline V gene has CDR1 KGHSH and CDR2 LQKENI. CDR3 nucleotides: TGTGCCAGCTCCTCAGGAGGGAACGGCGAGCAGTACTTC. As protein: CASSSGGNGEQYF.

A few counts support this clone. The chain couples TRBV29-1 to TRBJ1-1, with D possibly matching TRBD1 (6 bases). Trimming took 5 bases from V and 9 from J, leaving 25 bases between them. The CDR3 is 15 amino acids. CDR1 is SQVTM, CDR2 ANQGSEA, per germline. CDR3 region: CSVNNRVRSGPQAFF. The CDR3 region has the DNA TGCAGCGTTAATAACAGGGTCCGGTCGGGGCCCCAAGCTTTCTTT.

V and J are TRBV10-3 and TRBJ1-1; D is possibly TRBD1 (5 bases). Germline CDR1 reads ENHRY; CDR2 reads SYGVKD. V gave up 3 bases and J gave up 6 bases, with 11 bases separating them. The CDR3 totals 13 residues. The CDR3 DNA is TGTGCCATCAGTGACTCGGGAGGGGCTGAAGCTTTCTTT. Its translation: CAISDSGGAEAFF.

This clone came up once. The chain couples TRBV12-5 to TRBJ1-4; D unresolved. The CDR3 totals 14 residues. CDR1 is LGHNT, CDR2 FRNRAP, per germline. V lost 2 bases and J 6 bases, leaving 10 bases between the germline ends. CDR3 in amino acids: CASGLRAGDEKLFF. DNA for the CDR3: TGTGCTAGTGGTTTGCGGGCCGGGGATGAAAAACTGTTTTTT.

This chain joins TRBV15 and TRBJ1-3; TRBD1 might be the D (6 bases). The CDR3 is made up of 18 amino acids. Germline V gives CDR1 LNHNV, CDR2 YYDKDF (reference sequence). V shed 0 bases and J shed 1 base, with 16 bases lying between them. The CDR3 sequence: CATSRDRGQGSSGNTIYF. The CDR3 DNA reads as TGTGCCACCAGCAGAGATCGGGGTCAGGGGAGTTCTGGAAACACCATATATTTT.

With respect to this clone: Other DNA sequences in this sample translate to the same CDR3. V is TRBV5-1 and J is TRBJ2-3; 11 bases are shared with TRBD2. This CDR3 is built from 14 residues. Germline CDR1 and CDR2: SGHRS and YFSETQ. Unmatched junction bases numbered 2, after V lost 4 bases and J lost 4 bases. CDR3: CASSLSGGADTQYF. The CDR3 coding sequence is TGCGCCAGCAGCCTTAGCGGGGGGGCAGATACGCAGTATTTT.